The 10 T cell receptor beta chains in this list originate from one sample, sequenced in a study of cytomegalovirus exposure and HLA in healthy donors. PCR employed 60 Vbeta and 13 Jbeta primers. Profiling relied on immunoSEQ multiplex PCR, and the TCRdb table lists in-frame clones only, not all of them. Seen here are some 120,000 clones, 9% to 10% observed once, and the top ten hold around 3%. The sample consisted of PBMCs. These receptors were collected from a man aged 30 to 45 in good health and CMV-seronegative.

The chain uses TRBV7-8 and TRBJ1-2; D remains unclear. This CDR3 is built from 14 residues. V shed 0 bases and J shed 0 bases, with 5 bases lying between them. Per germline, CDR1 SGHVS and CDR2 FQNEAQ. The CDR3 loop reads CASSLAGSNYGYTF. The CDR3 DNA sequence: TGTGCCAGCAGCTTAGCTGGCTCTAACTATGGCTACACCTTC.

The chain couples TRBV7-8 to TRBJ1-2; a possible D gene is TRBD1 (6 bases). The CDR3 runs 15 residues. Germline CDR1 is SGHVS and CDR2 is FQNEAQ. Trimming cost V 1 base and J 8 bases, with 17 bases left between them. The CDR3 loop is CASSLVTGPIGGYTF. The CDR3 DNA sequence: TGTGCCAGCAGCTTAGTAACAGGGCCTATTGGGGGCTACACCTTC.

As DNA, the CDR3 is TGTGCCAGCAGCCCTTCCGGGACAGGGTTGTACGAGCAGTACTTC. This gives the protein CASSPSGTGLYEQYF. V is TRBV28 and J is TRBJ2-7, with TRBD1 identical over 9 bases. Germline values: CDR1 MDHEN, CDR2 SYDVKM. This CDR3 comprises 15 residues. Trimming cost V 6 bases and J 4 bases; bases outside gene matches: 10.

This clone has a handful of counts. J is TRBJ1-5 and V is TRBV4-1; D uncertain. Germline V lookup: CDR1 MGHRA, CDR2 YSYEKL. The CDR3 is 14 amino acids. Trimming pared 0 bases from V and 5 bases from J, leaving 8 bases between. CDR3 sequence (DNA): TGCGCCAGCAGCCAAGACAGGCTATATCAGCCCCAGCATTTT. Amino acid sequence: CASSQDRLYQPQHF.

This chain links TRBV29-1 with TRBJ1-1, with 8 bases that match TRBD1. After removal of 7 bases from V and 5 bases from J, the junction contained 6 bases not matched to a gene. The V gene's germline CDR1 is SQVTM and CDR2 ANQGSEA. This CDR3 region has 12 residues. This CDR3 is CSARQGWTEAFF. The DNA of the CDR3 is TGCAGCGCCCGACAGGGGTGGACTGAAGCTTTCTTT.

This CDR3 is CASSLEGQGMRGYTF. DNA of the CDR3: TGTGCCAGCAGCTTGGAGGGCCAGGGGATGCGGGGCTACACCTTC. The V gene is TRBV5-4, the J gene TRBJ1-2; a weak D match, TRBD1 (6 bases). The CDR3 contains 15 residues. The germline V gene has CDR1 SGHNT and CDR2 YYREEE (reference sequence). V lost 0 bases and J 8 bases, leaving 17 bases between the germline ends.

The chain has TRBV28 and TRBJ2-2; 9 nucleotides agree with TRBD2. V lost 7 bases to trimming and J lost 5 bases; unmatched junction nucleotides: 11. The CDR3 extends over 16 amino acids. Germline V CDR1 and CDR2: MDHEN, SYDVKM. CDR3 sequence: CASKEISGRRTGELFF. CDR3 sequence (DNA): TGTGCCAGCAAAGAGATTAGCGGGAGACGGACCGGGGAGCTGTTTTTT.

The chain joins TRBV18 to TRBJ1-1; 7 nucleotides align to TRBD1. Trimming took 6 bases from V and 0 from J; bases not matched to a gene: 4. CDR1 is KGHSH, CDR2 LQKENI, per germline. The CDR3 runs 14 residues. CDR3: CASSRDRLNTEAFF. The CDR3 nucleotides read TGTGCCAGCTCCAGGGACAGATTGAACACTGAAGCTTTCTTT.

This CDR3 is CASSLGQSRPNGYTF. Written as DNA, the CDR3 is TGCGCCAGCAGCTTGGGACAGTCGAGACCCAATGGCTACACCTTC. The chain is built from TRBV5-1 and TRBJ1-2; possible D gene TRBD1, 5 bases. The CDR3 has 15 residues. Germline lookup yields CDR1 SGHRS and CDR2 YFSETQ. Trimming left V 0 bases short and J 6 bases short, with 15 bases between.

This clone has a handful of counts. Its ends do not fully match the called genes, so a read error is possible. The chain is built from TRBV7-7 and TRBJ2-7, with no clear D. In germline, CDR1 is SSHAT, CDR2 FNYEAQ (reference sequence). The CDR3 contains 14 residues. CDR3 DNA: TGTGCTAGCAGCCCTAACAGTAACAGCTACGAGCAGTACTTC. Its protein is CASSPNSNSYEQYF.